This record covers a single T cell receptor (beta chain). Its antigen is as yet unknown. The record originates from a study of beta chain features in type 1 diabetes. About the study: In age, gender and cell yields, patients were similar to healthy donors. Overall study findings and caveats: A definitive answer on HLA type influencing TCRB rearrangement was not reached here. Any PCR bias toward short templates would affect both groups alike.

Germline V gene sequence: CDR1 MNHEY, CDR2 SMNVEV (reference sequence). CDR3 size: 15 residues. V lost 5 bases to trimming and J lost 0 bases; unmatched junction nucleotides: 7. Every isolated RNA sample was fully reverse transcribed, so sequencing captured expressed TCRB transcripts. An average approximately 3.5 million reads came from naive, central memory and regulatory T cell samples. TCRdb's table, derived via immunoSEQ multiplex PCR, lists solely in-frame clones and lacks some. The data show more than 350,000 clones, about an eighth seen once. The specimen was naive CD4+ T cells from blood. V is TRBV27 and J is TRBJ2-7, with 7 bases lining up with TRBD1. This clonotype was obtained from a woman aged 18-30 years in good health. CDR3 residues: CASSPSRDSSYEQYF. CDR3 bases: TGTGCCAGCAGTCCCTCCCGGGACAGCTCCTACGAGCAGTACTTC.